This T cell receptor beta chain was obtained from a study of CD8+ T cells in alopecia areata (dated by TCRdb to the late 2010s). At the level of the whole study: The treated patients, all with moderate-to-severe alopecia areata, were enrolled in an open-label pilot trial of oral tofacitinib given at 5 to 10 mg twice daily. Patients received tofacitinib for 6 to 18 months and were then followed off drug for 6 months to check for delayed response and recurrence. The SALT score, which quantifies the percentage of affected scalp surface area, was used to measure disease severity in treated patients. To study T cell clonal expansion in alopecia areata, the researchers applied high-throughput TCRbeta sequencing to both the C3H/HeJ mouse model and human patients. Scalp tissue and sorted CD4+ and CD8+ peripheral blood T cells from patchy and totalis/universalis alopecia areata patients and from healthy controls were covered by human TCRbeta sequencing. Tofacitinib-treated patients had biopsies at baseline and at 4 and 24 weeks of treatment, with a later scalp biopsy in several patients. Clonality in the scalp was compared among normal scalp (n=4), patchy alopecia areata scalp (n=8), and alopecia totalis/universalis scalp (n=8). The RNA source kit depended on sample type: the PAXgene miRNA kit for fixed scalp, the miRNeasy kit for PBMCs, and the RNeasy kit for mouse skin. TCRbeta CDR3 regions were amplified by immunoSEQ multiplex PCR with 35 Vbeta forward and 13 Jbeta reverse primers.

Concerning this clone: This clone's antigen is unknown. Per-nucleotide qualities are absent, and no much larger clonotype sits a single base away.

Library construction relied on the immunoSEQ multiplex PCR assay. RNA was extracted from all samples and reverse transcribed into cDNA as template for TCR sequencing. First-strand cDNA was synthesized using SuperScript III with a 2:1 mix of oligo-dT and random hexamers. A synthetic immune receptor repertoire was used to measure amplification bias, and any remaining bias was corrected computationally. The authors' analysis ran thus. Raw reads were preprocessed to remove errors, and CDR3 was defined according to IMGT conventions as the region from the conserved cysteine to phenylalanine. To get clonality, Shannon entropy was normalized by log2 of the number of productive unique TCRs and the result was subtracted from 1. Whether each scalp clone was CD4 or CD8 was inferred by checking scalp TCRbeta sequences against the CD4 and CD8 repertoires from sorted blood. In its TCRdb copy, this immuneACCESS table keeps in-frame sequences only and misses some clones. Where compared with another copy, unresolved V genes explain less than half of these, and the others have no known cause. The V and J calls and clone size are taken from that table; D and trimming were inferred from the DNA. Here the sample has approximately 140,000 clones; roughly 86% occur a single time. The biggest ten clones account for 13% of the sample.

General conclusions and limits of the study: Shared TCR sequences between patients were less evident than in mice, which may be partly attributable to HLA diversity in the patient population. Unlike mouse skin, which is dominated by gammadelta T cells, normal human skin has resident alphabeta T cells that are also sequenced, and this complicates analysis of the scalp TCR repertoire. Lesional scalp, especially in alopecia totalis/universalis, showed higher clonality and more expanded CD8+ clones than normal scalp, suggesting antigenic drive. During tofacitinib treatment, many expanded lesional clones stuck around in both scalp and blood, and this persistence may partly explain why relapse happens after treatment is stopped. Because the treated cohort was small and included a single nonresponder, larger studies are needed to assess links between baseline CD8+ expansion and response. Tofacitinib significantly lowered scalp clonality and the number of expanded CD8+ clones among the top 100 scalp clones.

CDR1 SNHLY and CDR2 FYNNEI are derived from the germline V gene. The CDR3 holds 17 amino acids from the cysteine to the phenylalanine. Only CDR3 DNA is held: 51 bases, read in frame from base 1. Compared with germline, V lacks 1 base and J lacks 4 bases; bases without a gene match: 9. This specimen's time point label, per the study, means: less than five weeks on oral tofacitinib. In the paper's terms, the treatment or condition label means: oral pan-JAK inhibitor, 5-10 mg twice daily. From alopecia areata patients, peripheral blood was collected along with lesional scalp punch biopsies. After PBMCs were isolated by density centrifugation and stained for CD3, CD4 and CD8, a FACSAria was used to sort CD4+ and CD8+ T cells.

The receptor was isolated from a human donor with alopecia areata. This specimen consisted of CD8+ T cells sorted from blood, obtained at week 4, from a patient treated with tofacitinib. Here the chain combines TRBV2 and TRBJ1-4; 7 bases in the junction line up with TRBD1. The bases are TGTGCCAGCAGTGAAGGACCGGGGACAGCTCGTAATGAAAAACTGTTTTTT. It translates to CASSEGPGTARNEKLFF. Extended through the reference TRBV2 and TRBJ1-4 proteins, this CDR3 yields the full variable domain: EPEVTQTPSHQVTQMGQEVILRCVPISNHLYFYWYRQILGQKVEFLVSFYNNEISEKSEIFDDQFSVERPDGSNFTLKIRSTKLEDSAMYFCASSEGPGTARNEKLFFGSGTQLSVL.